A selection of T cell receptor beta chains follows, all from one sample in a study of cytomegalovirus exposure and HLA in healthy donors. Repertoires were generated with immunoSEQ multiplex PCR, while TCRdb's copy carries only in-frame clones and drops some. In the table there are some 170,000 clones, roughly 85% of which are singletons. The sequenced sample was PBMCs. The source of these receptors is a woman in her forties or fifties in good health and CMV-seronegative. CDR3s include the opening cysteine and the closing phenylalanine or tryptophan.

v_call	j_call	cdr3_aa
TRBV6-7	TRBJ2-2	CASTTGEAGELFF
TRBV7-2	TRBJ2-1	CASSLGSAGSYNEQFF
TRBV7-2	TRBJ1-3	CASSSGLRNTIYF
TRBV28	TRBJ1-1	CASSLGTYPTEAFF
TRBV11-3	TRBJ1-6	CASSLGRINSPLHF
TRBV9	TRBJ2-1	CASSVGGRDNEQFF
TRBV7-2	TRBJ1-3	CASSLEGQISGNTIYF
TRBV18	TRBJ2-7	CASSLTGAYEQYF
TRBV7-9	TRBJ2-7	CASSPWTGDSYEQYF
TRBV6-5	TRBJ1-1	CASRQGQWTEAFF
TRBV5-1	TRBJ2-3	CASSQGLAGGLDTQYF
TRBV10-3	TRBJ1-1	CAISATNPQGSTEAFF
TRBV7-8	TRBJ1-1	CASSPRRGPSGRMNTEAFF
TRBV28	TRBJ1-3	CASSWGGGNTIYF
TRBV27	TRBJ2-7	CASSLKIRGEQYF
TRBV5-1	TRBJ1-4	CASSGDPGGEPTNEKLFF
TRBV10-2	TRBJ2-3	CASSDPPGGTRDVTDTQYF
TRBV7-2	TRBJ2-3	CASSAASGRGSTDTQYF
TRBV7-2	TRBJ2-7	CASRFSPGQGNEQYF
TRBV7-6	TRBJ2-3	CASSLPGTSASGTDTQYF
TRBV19	TRBJ1-5	CASSRLGRDNQPQHF
TRBV5-4	TRBJ2-1	CASSLEVGLAGKYYNEQFF
TRBV11-3	TRBJ2-3	CASSPRGGILTDTQYF
TRBV27	TRBJ1-2	CASNPGQVIQFDYGYTF
TRBV18	TRBJ1-6	CASSPLFTRQGLNSPLHF
TRBV7-2	TRBJ1-1	CASSFGRGNTEAFF
TRBV5-1	TRBJ2-1	CASSLMGTSGGWKQFF
TRBV2	TRBJ2-1	CASRGPPRGFAYNEQFF
TRBV6-4	TRBJ1-6	CASRTPGASYNSPLHF
TRBV7-7	TRBJ2-3	CASSQAGEGSDTQYF
TRBV18	TRBJ1-1	CASSPSPGETAFF
TRBV4-2	TRBJ2-3	CASSQAGTHTDTQYF
TRBV7-8	TRBJ1-1	CASIPGQGLVGMTEAFF
TRBV28	TRBJ2-3	CASSLSYLAGAGGTDTQYF
TRBV7-9	TRBJ1-1	CASSRDRGSNTEAFF
TRBV7-2	TRBJ2-7	CASSFQTIYEQYF
TRBV6-6	TRBJ2-3	CASTERGDTDTQYF
TRBV6-5	TRBJ2-7	CASSLGTAYEQYF
TRBV4-1	TRBJ2-7	CASSDNRPYEQYF
TRBV7-3	TRBJ2-6	CASSYRAGANVLTF
TRBV28	TRBJ1-2	CASIEGHRIYGYTF
TRBV4-3	TRBJ2-1	CASSRSGNGYNEQFF
TRBV7-2	TRBJ2-7	CASSRTGDEQYF
TRBV7-9	TRBJ2-5	CSSSPPLYRAQETQYF